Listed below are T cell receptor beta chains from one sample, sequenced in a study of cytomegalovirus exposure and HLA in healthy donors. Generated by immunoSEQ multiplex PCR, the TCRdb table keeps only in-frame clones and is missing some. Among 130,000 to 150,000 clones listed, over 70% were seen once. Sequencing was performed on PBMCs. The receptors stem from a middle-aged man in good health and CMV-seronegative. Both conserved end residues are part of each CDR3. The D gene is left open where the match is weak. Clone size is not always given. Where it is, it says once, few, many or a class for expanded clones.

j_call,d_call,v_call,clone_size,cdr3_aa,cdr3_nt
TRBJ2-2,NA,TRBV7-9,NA,CASSLDRAKAGELFF,TGTGCCAGCAGCTTAGACAGGGCCAAGGCCGGGGAGCTGTTTTTT
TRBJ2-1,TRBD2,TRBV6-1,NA,CASSEFPLLAGAYNEQFF,TGTGCCAGCAGTGAATTCCCGCTACTAGCGGGCGCTTACAATGAGCAGTTCTTC
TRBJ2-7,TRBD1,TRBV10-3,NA,CAISESAQGAGEQYF,TGTGCCATCAGTGAGTCGGCACAGGGGGCGGGTGAGCAGTACTTC
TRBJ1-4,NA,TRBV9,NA,CASSVELGSNEKLFF,TGTGCCAGCAGCGTAGAGTTGGGCTCCAATGAAAAACTGTTTTTT
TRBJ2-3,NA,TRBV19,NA,CASSGDRPIDTQYF,TGTGCCAGCAGCGGGGACAGGCCCATAGATACGCAGTATTTT
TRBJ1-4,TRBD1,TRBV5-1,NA,CASSLAPQGGTNEKLFF,TGCGCCAGCAGCTTGGCACCCCAGGGGGGAACTAATGAAAAACTGTTTTTT
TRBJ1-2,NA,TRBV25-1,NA,CASTYDRVGYTF,TGTGCCAGCACCTACGACCGGGTCGGCTACACCTTC
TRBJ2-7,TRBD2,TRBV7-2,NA,CASSPQRGAEQYF,TGTGCCAGCAGCCCTCAGCGGGGGGCCGAGCAGTACTTC
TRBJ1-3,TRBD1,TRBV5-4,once,CASSYGDRYSGNTIYF,TGTGCCAGCAGCTACGGGGACAGGTACTCTGGAAACACCATATATTTT
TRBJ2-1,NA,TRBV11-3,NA,CASSLWSGGDNEQFF,TGTGCCAGCAGCTTATGGTCAGGAGGGGACAATGAGCAGTTCTTC
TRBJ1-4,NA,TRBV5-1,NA,CASRLGDTGTNEKLFF,TGCGCCAGCAGACTGGGAGATACAGGGACTAATGAAAAACTGTTTTTT
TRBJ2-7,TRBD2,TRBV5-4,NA,CASSRGLAASSSYEQYF,TGTGCCAGCAGCCGTGGACTAGCGGCGAGTAGCTCCTACGAGCAGTACTTC
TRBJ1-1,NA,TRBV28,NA,CASTIVGGVPEAFF,TGTGCCAGCACCATAGTGGGGGGTGTTCCTGAAGCTTTCTTT
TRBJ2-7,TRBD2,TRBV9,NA,CASRPPGLPVYEQYF,TGTGCCAGCAGGCCCCCGGGACTACCCGTCTACGAGCAGTACTTC
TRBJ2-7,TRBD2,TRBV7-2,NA,CASSLLAGVGEQYF,TGTGCCAGCAGCTTACTCGCGGGGGTGGGGGAGCAGTACTTC
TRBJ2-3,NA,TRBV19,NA,CASSFSDTQYF,TGTGCCAGTAGTTTCTCAGATACGCAGTATTTT
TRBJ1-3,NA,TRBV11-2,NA,CASSSQMALSGNTIYF,TGTGCCAGCAGCTCCCAGATGGCTCTTTCTGGAAACACCATATATTTT
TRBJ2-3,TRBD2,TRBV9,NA,CASSVAGVAGGTDTQYF,TGTGCCAGCAGCGTAGCTGGAGTAGCGGGGGGCACAGATACGCAGTATTTT
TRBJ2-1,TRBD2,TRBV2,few,CASSDSVIAGVNSYNEQFF,TGTGCCAGCAGTGATTCAGTAATAGCGGGGGTGAACTCCTACAATGAGCAGTTCTTC